These 19 T cell receptor beta chains share one sample of origin, sequenced in a study of shared clonotypes between healthy human individuals. Using immunoSEQ multiplex PCR, the repertoire was profiled, and TCRdb retains in-frame clones only, with some absent. Of around 1.4 million clones listed, 98% were seen once; the top ten hold roughly 0.36%. The specimen sequenced was naive CD4+ T cells sorted from blood. The subset is: CD45RA+ positively selected. These receptor sequences come from a man aged 30 to 39 in good health.

This rearrangement joins TRBV4-3 to TRBJ2-3; D unresolved. The V and J ends lost 1 base and 3 bases respectively, with 8 bases between them. Germline-derived CDR1 and CDR2 are LGHNA and YSLEER. The CDR3 has 14 residues. CDR3 nucleotide sequence: TGCGCCAGCAGCCAAGTAGATGGGACAGATACGCAGTATTTT. Its translation is CASSQVDGTDTQYF.

The chain joins TRBV6-5 to TRBJ2-7; D might be TRBD2 (7 bases). The germline V gene encodes CDR1 MNHEY and CDR2 SVGAGI. The CDR3 has 15 residues. V gave up 8 bases and J gave up 4 bases, with 21 bases separating them. The CDR3 DNA follows: TGTGCCAGCGCCACACCTGGGAGGGGGTCATACGAGCAGTACTTC. It encodes CASATPGRGSYEQYF.

This chain joins TRBV11-2 and TRBJ2-1; D call uncertain. Germline CDR1 and CDR2: SGHAT and FQNNGV. Trimming left V 4 bases short and J 6 bases short, with 10 bases between. The CDR3 length is 13 residues. The CDR3 region is CASSSRVGNEQFF. The CDR3, as DNA: TGTGCCAGCAGCTCTAGGGTTGGCAATGAGCAGTTCTTC.

The chain carries TRBV7-6 and TRBJ1-3, with 7 bases that match TRBD1. Germline assignment: CDR1 SGHVS and CDR2 FNYEAQ. With 0 bases clipped from V and 11 bases from J, the junction kept 1 base outside the gene matches. The CDR3 loop spans 12 amino acids. The CDR3 DNA reads TGTGCCAGCAGCTTAGCGCAGGGGGCCATATATTTT. As protein: CASSLAQGAIYF.

The CDR3 is CASGSGASTDTQYF. CDR3 bases: TGCGCCAGCGGAAGTGGCGCGAGCACAGATACGCAGTATTTT. V gene TRBV5-1 combines with J gene TRBJ2-3; D unresolved. The V gene lost 7 bases and the J gene lost 0 bases, with 12 bases spanning the gap. Germline CDR1 is SGHRS and CDR2 is YFSETQ. This CDR3 has 14 residues. Complete variable domain (other parts from reference TRBV5-1 and TRBJ2-3): KAGVTQTPRYLIKTRGQQVTLSCSPISGHRSVSWYQQTPGQGLQFLFEYFSETQRNKGNFPGRFSGRQFSNSRSEMNVSTLELGDSALYLCASGSGASTDTQYFGPGTRLTVL.

The V and J genes are TRBV11-1 and TRBJ2-2; no firm D call. Germline CDR1 reads SGHAT; CDR2 reads FQDESV (reference sequence). Trimming took 1 base from V and 7 from J, leaving 13 bases between them. The CDR3 contains 15 residues. The DNA for the CDR3 is TGTGCCAGCAGCTTAGTCGGGCCCCAAGTCGGGGAGCTGTTTTTT. It codes for CASSLVGPQVGELFF.

The V gene is TRBV10-3, the J gene TRBJ2-3, with 10 bases fitting TRBD2. The germline CDR1 and CDR2 sequences are ENHRY and SYGVKD. This CDR3 is built from 17 residues. After removal of 3 bases from V and 2 bases from J, the junction contained 8 bases not matched to a gene. The CDR3 spells CAISEFKAGGNTDTQYF. The CDR3 nucleotides are TGTGCCATCAGTGAATTCAAAGCGGGAGGGAACACAGATACGCAGTATTTT.

As concerns this clone: An end of the junction differs from the germline gene, which may be a read error. V and J are TRBV7-7 and TRBJ2-7; TRBD1 matches at 8 bases. Germline assignment: CDR1 SSHAT and CDR2 FNYEAQ (reference sequence). The CDR3 is 15 amino acids. The CDR3 DNA reads TGTGCTAGCAGCGACCATTACGGACAGGGAAGCGAGCAGTACTTC. It yields the protein CASSDHYGQGSEQYF.

On this clone itself: Other DNA sequences from this sample encode an identical CDR3 as well. This chain's CDR3 is CASSLGLQETQYF. DNA of the CDR3: TGTGCCAGCAGCCTGGGACTACAAGAGACCCAGTACTTC. The V and J genes are TRBV5-4 and TRBJ2-5, with TRBD2 identical over 7 bases. CDR3 size: 13 residues. V lost 4 bases and J lost 2; bases outside the gene matches: 2. Germline CDR1 reads SGHNT; CDR2 reads YYREEE (reference sequence).

This chain links TRBV18 with TRBJ1-1, with D possibly TRBD1 on 5 matching bases. The V gene lost 1 base and the J gene lost 1 base, with 19 bases spanning the gap. The CDR3 consists of 18 residues. Germline V gene data show CDR1 as KGHSH and CDR2 as LQKENI. CDR3 sequence reads: CASSPQGVQALTNTEAFF. CDR3 bases: TGTGCCAGCTCACCACAGGGCGTACAGGCCCTAACGAACACTGAAGCTTTCTTT. Combining the CDR3 with reference TRBV18 and TRBJ1-1 gives the whole variable domain NAGVMQNPRHLVRRRGQEARLRCSPMKGHSHVYWYRQLPEEGLKFMVYLQKENIIDESGMPKERFSAEFPKEGPSILRIQQVVRGDSAAYFCASSPQGVQALTNTEAFFGQGTRLTVV.

The chain carries TRBV7-6 and TRBJ2-7; 7 bases agree with TRBD2. Losses at the gene ends were 5 bases for V and 0 bases for J; bases not matched to a gene: 7. CDR3 size: 15 residues. Germline V gene lookup returns CDR1 SGHVS and CDR2 FNYEAQ. The CDR3 loop is CASSPFGGSSYEQYF. The CDR3 nucleotides are TGTGCCAGCAGCCCGTTTGGCGGGAGCTCCTACGAGCAGTACTTC.

This sequence joins TRBV2 and TRBJ2-3, with TRBD2 as a possible D gene (5 bases). Germline V CDR1 and CDR2: SNHLY, FYNNEI. CDR3 length equals 13 residues. The ends were cut back, 6 bases at V and 2 bases at J, with 9 bases in the middle. DNA of the CDR3: TGTGCCAGCAGCGGGGATCACACAGATACGCAGTATTTT. Translating gives CASSGDHTDTQYF. Using reference TRBV2 and TRBJ2-3 for the parts outside the CDR3, the full variable domain is EPEVTQTPSHQVTQMGQEVILRCVPISNHLYFYWYRQILGQKVEFLVSFYNNEISEKSEIFDDQFSVERPDGSNFTLKIRSTKLEDSAMYFCASSGDHTDTQYFGPGTRLTVL.

The chain is built from TRBV18 and TRBJ2-3, with a possible D match to TRBD2 (6 bases). V gave up 3 bases and J gave up 1 base, with 17 bases separating them. The germline V gene has CDR1 KGHSH and CDR2 LQKENI. The CDR3 extends over 17 amino acids. The CDR3 loop is CASSPTGGSLGTDTQYF. The CDR3, as DNA: TGTGCCAGCTCACCCACAGGAGGGAGTCTGGGCACAGATACGCAGTATTTT.

The chain employs TRBV30 and TRBJ1-3, with D possibly TRBD1 on 6 matching bases. The V and J ends lost 4 bases and 3 bases respectively, with 10 bases between them. Germline assignment: CDR1 GTSNPN and CDR2 SVGIG (reference sequence). This CDR3 comprises 13 residues. The DNA for the CDR3 is TGTGCCTGGAAAACAGGGTTTGGAAACACCATATATTTT. Its protein product is CAWKTGFGNTIYF.

The chain links TRBV19 to TRBJ2-5; D remains ambiguous. Germline CDR1 LNHDA, CDR2 SQIVND (reference sequence). Trimming took off 6 bases at V and 3 bases at J, with 17 bases between the two ends. This CDR3 comprises 15 residues. CDR3 DNA sequence: TGTGCCAGTAGACCGGGTTGGGCCGGTAAAGAGACCCAGTACTTC. Translated, it gives CASRPGWAGKETQYF.

V and J are TRBV10-3 and TRBJ2-3; a possible D gene is TRBD2 (5 bases). The CDR3 is 14 amino acids. V lost 8 bases and J 0 bases, leaving 12 bases between the germline ends. Looked up from germline, CDR1 is ENHRY and CDR2 is SYGVKD. This chain's CDR3 is CAISLASSTDTQYF. CDR3 DNA sequence: TGTGCCATCTCCCTAGCATCTAGCACAGATACGCAGTATTTT.

This sequence joins TRBV6-1 and TRBJ1-1; the D is unclear. V lost 5 bases to trimming and J lost 0 bases, with 7 bases between them. CDR3 length: 13 residues. Germline lookup yields CDR1 MNHNS and CDR2 SASEGT. CDR3 in DNA: TGTGCCAGCAGTCGGAAAGTGAACACTGAAGCTTTCTTT. This gives the protein CASSRKVNTEAFF.

The chain joins TRBV6-9 to TRBJ2-5; 7 bases are a match to TRBD2. Trimming removed 0 bases from V and 7 bases from J; junction bases left unmatched: 8. Germline V CDR1 and CDR2: MNHGY, SVAAGI. The CDR3 is made up of 15 amino acids. CDR3 nucleotides: TGTGCCAGCAGTTATTCGAAAGCGGGGCCGCGGACCCAGTACTTC. Translating gives CASSYSKAGPRTQYF.

The V call is TRBV29-1, the J call TRBJ2-7; D is possibly TRBD1 (6 bases). V was clipped by 6 bases and J by 2 bases, with 20 bases between them. CDR3 length equals 15 residues. Germline V gene lookup returns CDR1 SQVTM and CDR2 ANQGSEA. CDR3 region: CSVLARYDRPYEQYF. The CDR3 DNA follows: TGCAGCGTCCTGGCGAGATATGACAGGCCCTACGAGCAGTACTTC.